What follows is one T cell receptor (beta chain) and its context. The table came from immunoSEQ multiplex PCR; TCRdb's copy has only in-frame clones and leaves some out. The sample records approximately 140,000 clones, approximately 84% being singletons. This CDR3 contains 13 residues. V was pared by 0 bases and J by 4 bases, with 6 bases between. Looked up from germline, CDR1 is SEHNR and CDR2 is FQNEAQ (reference sequence). This record comes from a study of blood T cell repertoires in COVID-19. The sample consisted of peripheral blood. The rearrangement uses TRBV7-9 and TRBJ1-2, with D possibly matching TRBD1 (5 bases). This receptor was identified in a man aged 55 to 70 with acute or convalescent COVID-19. The CDR3 nucleotides read TGTGCCAGCAGCTTAGCAAGGGGCTATGGCTACACCTTC. Its protein product is CASSLARGYGYTF.